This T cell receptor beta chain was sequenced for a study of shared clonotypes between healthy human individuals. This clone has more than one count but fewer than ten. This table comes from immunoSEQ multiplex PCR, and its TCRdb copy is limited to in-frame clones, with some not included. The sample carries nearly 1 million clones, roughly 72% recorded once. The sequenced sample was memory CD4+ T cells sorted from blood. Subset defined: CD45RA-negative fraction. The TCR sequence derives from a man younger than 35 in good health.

DNA of the CDR3: TGTGCCAGCAGTTACCCTAAAGCCTACGAGCAGTACTTC. Its protein product is CASSYPKAYEQYF. The chain carries TRBV6-5 and TRBJ2-7; D unresolved. This CDR3 has 13 residues. Germline V gene lookup returns CDR1 MNHEY and CDR2 SVGAGI. V lost 2 bases, J lost 2 bases, and 7 bases lay in between.